This entry is about one TCR beta chain. The CDR3 consists of 14 residues. The V and J ends lost 0 bases and 4 bases respectively, with 11 bases between them. Looked up from germline, CDR1 is SGDLS and CDR2 is YYNGEE. Method: immunoSEQ multiplex PCR; TCRdb's copy keeps in-frame clones and lacks some. The profile shows approximately 39,000 clones, almost 90% of them singletons. The sample is drawn from a study of T cell changes during pregnancy in multiple sclerosis. The receptor was derived from a female donor with multiple sclerosis, enrolled in a pregnancy study. The sample here was CD4+ T cells from peripheral blood mononuclear cells, taken in the second trimester of pregnancy. V usage is TRBV9 and J usage is TRBJ2-7, with D perhaps matching TRBD2 (5 bases). CDR3 loop: CASSVDEGDYEQYF. As DNA, the CDR3 is TGTGCCAGCAGCGTAGATGAGGGAGATTACGAGCAGTACTTC.